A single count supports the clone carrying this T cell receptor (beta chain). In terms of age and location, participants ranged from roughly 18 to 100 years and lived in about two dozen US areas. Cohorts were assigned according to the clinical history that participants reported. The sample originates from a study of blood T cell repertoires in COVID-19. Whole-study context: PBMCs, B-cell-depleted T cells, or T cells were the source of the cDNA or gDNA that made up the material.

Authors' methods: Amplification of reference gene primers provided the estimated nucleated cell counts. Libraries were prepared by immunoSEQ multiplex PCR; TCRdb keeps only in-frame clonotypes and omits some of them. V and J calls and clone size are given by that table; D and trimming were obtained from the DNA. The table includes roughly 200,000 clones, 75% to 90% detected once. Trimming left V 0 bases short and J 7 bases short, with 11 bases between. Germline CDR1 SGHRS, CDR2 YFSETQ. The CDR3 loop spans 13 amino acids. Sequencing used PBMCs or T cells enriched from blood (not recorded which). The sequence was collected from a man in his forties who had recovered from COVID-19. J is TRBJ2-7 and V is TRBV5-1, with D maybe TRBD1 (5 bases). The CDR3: CASSLGQFSEQYF. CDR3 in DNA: TGCGCCAGCAGCTTGGGACAGTTTTCTGAGCAGTACTTC. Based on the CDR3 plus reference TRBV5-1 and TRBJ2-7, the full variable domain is KAGVTQTPRYLIKTRGQQVTLSCSPISGHRSVSWYQQTPGQGLQFLFEYFSETQRNKGNFPGRFSGRQFSNSRSEMNVSTLELGDSALYLCASSLGQFSEQYFGPGTRLTVT.